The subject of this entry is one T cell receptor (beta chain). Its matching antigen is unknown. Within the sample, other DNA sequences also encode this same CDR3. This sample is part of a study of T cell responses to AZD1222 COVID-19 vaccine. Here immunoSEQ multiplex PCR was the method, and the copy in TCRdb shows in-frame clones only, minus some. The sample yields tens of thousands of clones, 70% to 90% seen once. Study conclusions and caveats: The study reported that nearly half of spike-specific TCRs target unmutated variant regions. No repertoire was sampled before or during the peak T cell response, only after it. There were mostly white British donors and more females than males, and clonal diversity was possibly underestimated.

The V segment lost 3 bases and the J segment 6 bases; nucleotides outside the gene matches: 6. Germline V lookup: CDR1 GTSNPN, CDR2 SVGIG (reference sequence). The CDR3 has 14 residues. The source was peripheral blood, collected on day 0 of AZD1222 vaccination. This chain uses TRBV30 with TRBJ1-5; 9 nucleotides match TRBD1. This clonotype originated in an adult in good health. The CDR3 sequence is CAWSGGQGGQPQHF. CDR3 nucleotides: TGTGCCTGGAGCGGGGGACAGGGCGGTCAGCCCCAGCATTTT.